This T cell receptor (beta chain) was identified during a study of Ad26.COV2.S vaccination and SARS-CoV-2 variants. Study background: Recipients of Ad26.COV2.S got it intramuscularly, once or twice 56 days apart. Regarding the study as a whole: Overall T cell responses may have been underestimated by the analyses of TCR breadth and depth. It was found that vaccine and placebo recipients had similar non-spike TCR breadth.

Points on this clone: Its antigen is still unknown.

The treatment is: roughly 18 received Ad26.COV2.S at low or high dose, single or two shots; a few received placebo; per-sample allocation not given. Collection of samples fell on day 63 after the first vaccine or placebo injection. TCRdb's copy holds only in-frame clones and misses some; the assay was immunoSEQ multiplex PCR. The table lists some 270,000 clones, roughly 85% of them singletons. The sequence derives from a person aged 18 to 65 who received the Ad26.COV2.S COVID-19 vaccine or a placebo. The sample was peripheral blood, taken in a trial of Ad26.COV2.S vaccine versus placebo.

The CDR3 DNA is TGTGCCAGCAGCTTTCTAGCGGGAGGGCGGGCCAATGAGCAGTTCTTC. Translation: CASSFLAGGRANEQFF. The gene calls are TRBV7-2 and TRBJ2-1; TRBD2 agrees at 12 bases. Germline CDR1 SGHTA, CDR2 FQGNSA. After removal of 3 bases from V and 6 bases from J, the junction contained 6 bases not matched to a gene. The CDR3 has 16 residues.